The 32 T cell receptor beta chains given below trace back to one sample, sequenced in a study of blood T cell repertoires in COVID-19 (dated by TCRdb to 2018 to 2021). Library generation was performed with the immunoSEQ multiplex PCR assay. Imported from immuneACCESS, the table was reduced by TCRdb to in-frame sequences with V and J called. These copies leave out some clones; in studies compared against another copy, an unresolved V gene accounts for under half, and the cause of the remainder is not known. This sample comprises more than 110,000 clones, 86% of them detected only once. Around 4.2% of the sample lies in the top ten. Source material: PBMCs or T cells enriched from blood (not recorded which). These receptors were taken from a man between 50 and 59 years old who had recovered from COVID-19.

CDR3 residues: CASSQTGNLRNQPQHF. CDR3 bases: TGTGCCAGCAGCCAAACAGGGAATTTACGCAATCAGCCCCAGCATTTT. V usage is TRBV4-2 and J usage is TRBJ1-5, with a weak D call TRBD1 (6 bases). V lost 2 bases, J lost 2 bases, and 13 bases lay in between. The CDR3 runs 16 residues. Looked up from germline, CDR1 is LGHNA and CDR2 is YNFKEQ.

The V gene is TRBV14, the J gene TRBJ2-1; tentatively, D is TRBD2 (6 bases). Trimming took off 2 bases at V and 5 bases at J, with 16 bases between the two ends. Germline-derived CDR1 and CDR2 are SGHDN and FVKESK. This CDR3 is 16 amino acids long. The CDR3 is CASSQQRDFGNNEQFF. DNA for the CDR3: TGTGCCAGCAGCCAACAACGGGACTTTGGAAACAATGAGCAGTTCTTC.

The chain is built from TRBV6-5 and TRBJ1-2; D is possibly TRBD1 (6 bases). The CDR3 is 13 amino acids. V lost 2 bases, J lost 8 bases, and 12 bases lay in between. Germline V gene data show CDR1 as MNHEY and CDR2 as SVGAGI. The CDR3 DNA reads TGTGCCAGCAGTTACATCAGGGGAGACGGCTACACCTTC. This gives the protein CASSYIRGDGYTF.

The rearrangement uses TRBV5-1 and TRBJ1-2; D call uncertain. V was clipped by 4 bases and J by 1 base, with 14 bases between them. The CDR3 contains 15 residues. Per germline, CDR1 SGHRS and CDR2 YFSETQ. CDR3 DNA sequence: TGCGCCAGCAGCGAATACCCCCGGAGTAACTATGGCTACACCTTC. Translation gives CASSEYPRSNYGYTF.

Only a few counts were recorded for this clone. The chain uses TRBV7-2 and TRBJ2-1; 10 nucleotides line up with TRBD1. V shed 5 bases and J 3 bases; nucleotides not matched to a gene: 4. The CDR3 has 15 amino acids. In germline, CDR1 is SGHTA, CDR2 FQGNSA. Written as DNA, the CDR3 is TGTGCCAGCAGCCCTAGGACAGGGGGCTACAATGAGCAGTTCTTC. It encodes CASSPRTGGYNEQFF.

The rearrangement uses TRBV5-8 and TRBJ2-7; 8 bases line up with TRBD2. The CDR3 spans 12 residues. Unmatched junction bases numbered 8, after V lost 6 bases and J lost 9 bases. Germline V gene sequence: CDR1 SGHTS, CDR2 YDEGEE. CDR3 DNA sequence: TGTGCCAGCACCCGGGGGGGATTGGGGCAGTACTTC. It is translated as CASTRGGLGQYF.

The chain recombines TRBV30 with TRBJ1-2; the D is unclear. The germline CDR1 and CDR2 sequences are GTSNPN and SVGIG (reference sequence). The CDR3 spans 14 residues. V was trimmed by 3 bases and J by 8 bases, leaving 19 bases between them. The CDR3 bases are TGTGCCTGGAGCCCGGTCTTGTCCACCTCCGGCTACACCTTC. Its translation is CAWSPVLSTSGYTF.

The chain combines TRBV5-1 with TRBJ2-3; 8 positions match TRBD2. Germline V gene sequence: CDR1 SGHRS, CDR2 YFSETQ. V shed 2 bases and J 0 bases; nucleotides not matched to a gene: 5. The CDR3 has 16 residues. The chain's CDR3 is CASSLFGGGSTDTQYF. CDR3 coding DNA: TGCGCCAGCAGCTTATTCGGCGGGGGGAGCACAGATACGCAGTATTTT.

The chain carries TRBV9 and TRBJ2-7, with D possibly matching TRBD1 (6 bases). Germline assignment: CDR1 SGDLS and CDR2 YYNGEE. The ends were cut back, 3 bases at V and 0 bases at J, with 13 bases in the middle. The CDR3 length is 15 residues. This CDR3 reads CASSARDTSSYEQYF. The DNA of the CDR3 is TGTGCCAGCAGCGCGAGGGACACCAGCTCCTACGAGCAGTACTTC.

This chain uses TRBV6-2 or TRBV6-3 with TRBJ2-3; TRBD2 agrees at 14 bases. The CDR3 consists of 19 residues. Germline V gives CDR1 MNHEY, CDR2 SVGEGT. V lost 4 bases and J lost 1; bases outside the gene matches: 10. CDR3 sequence reads: CASSSGGRTSGGRTDTQYF. The CDR3 coding sequence is TGTGCCAGCAGTTCCGGGGGTCGGACTAGCGGGGGGCGCACAGATACGCAGTATTTT.

The chain recombines TRBV24-1 with TRBJ2-1; D is unclear. The germline CDR1 and CDR2 sequences are KGHDR and SFDVKD. V lost 0 bases and J lost 4, with 12 bases in between. CDR3 length equals 16 residues. The CDR3 protein is CATSDLKAGRYNEQFF. DNA of the CDR3: TGTGCCACCAGTGATTTGAAGGCAGGAAGATACAATGAGCAGTTCTTC.

This clone appeared once. The chain has TRBV7-3 and TRBJ1-6, with 10 bases fitting TRBD1. This CDR3 has 16 residues. The germline CDR1 and CDR2 sequences are SGHTA and FQGTGA. Unmatched junction bases numbered 10, after V lost 4 bases and J lost 10 bases. The CDR3 DNA reads TGTGCCAGCAGCTATGGAGGTGGGACAGGGGACTCACCCCTCCACTTT. As protein: CASSYGGGTGDSPLHF.

The chain uses TRBV5-1 and TRBJ2-6; a possible D gene is TRBD2 (6 bases). Germline lookup yields CDR1 SGHRS and CDR2 YFSETQ. This CDR3 spans 17 amino acids. V lost 0 bases and J 3 bases, leaving 13 bases between the germline ends. DNA of the CDR3: TGCGCCAGCAGCTTGGCAGGAGGGTTGTTTGGGGCCAACGTCCTGACTTTC. Its protein product is CASSLAGGLFGANVLTF. Based on the CDR3 plus reference TRBV5-1 and TRBJ2-6, the full variable domain is KAGVTQTPRYLIKTRGQQVTLSCSPISGHRSVSWYQQTPGQGLQFLFEYFSETQRNKGNFPGRFSGRQFSNSRSEMNVSTLELGDSALYLCASSLAGGLFGANVLTFGAGSRLTVL.

The rearrangement uses TRBV18 and TRBJ2-3; the D gene is possibly TRBD1 (6 bases). Germline lookup yields CDR1 KGHSH and CDR2 LQKENI. Between the trimmed V and J ends, which lost 6 bases and 0 bases, there was a span of 10 bases. This CDR3 region has 14 residues. CDR3 DNA sequence: TGTGCCAGCTCCTTCACAGGGAGCACAGATACGCAGTATTTT. The encoded protein is CASSFTGSTDTQYF.

This rearrangement joins TRBV5-1 to TRBJ2-1, with TRBD2 identical over 7 bases. This CDR3 is built from 17 residues. The germline gives CDR1 SGHRS, CDR2 YFSETQ. The V segment lost 4 bases and the J segment 0 bases; nucleotides outside the gene matches: 10. CDR3 protein: CASSLRLAQSSYNEQFF. In nucleotides, the CDR3 is TGCGCCAGCAGCCTCCGACTAGCACAGAGCTCCTACAATGAGCAGTTCTTC.

The chain employs TRBV30 and TRBJ1-2; 7 nucleotides line up with TRBD1. CDR1 and CDR2 (germline): GTSNPN, SVGIG (reference sequence). The CDR3 length is 14 residues. After removal of 4 bases from V and 1 base from J, the junction contained 6 bases not matched to a gene. Here the CDR3 reads CAWTGQVHNYGYTF. The CDR3 region has the DNA TGTGCCTGGACCGGACAGGTGCATAACTATGGCTACACCTTC. The full variable domain, in which reference TRBV30 and TRBJ1-2 provide the parts outside the CDR3, is SQTIHQWPATLVQPVGSPLSLECTVEGTSNPNLYWYRQAAGRGLQLLFYSVGIGQISSEVPQNLSASRPQDRQFILSSKKLLLSDSGFYLCAWTGQVHNYGYTFGSGTRLTVV.

The genes are TRBV9 and TRBJ2-7; 8 bases align to TRBD2. V dropped 4 bases and J dropped 3; count of bases not matched to a gene: 9. The CDR3 runs 15 residues. Per the germline V gene, CDR1 is SGDLS and CDR2 is YYNGEE. This CDR3 is CASSRKGLESYEQYF. The DNA for the CDR3 is TGTGCCAGCAGCCGGAAGGGACTAGAGAGCTACGAGCAGTACTTC.

This clone was picked up one time. This chain joins TRBV19 and TRBJ2-1; 11 positions match TRBD1. CDR3 length equals 14 residues. The germline gives CDR1 LNHDA, CDR2 SQIVND (reference sequence). V shed 8 bases, J shed 8 bases, and the junction held 8 bases outside the gene matches. The CDR3 nucleotides read TGTGCCAGTGAAACCGGACAGGGGGCGTATGAGCAGTTCTTC. Translated: CASETGQGAYEQFF.

V and J are TRBV4-1 and TRBJ1-4; possible D gene TRBD1, 6 bases. This CDR3 has 12 amino acids. In germline, CDR1 is MGHRA, CDR2 YSYEKL. Trimming shortened V by 6 bases and J by 10 bases, and 12 bases separated the two germline ends. The chain's CDR3 is CASRSVGGKLFF. CDR3 coding DNA: TGCGCCAGCAGAAGCGTAGGGGGAAAACTGTTTTTT.

The rearrangement joins TRBV28 to TRBJ2-1; TRBD1 aligns across 11 bases. Looked up from germline, CDR1 is MDHEN and CDR2 is SYDVKM. This CDR3 contains 15 residues. Trimming removed 8 bases from V and 5 bases from J; junction bases left unmatched: 8. CDR3 loop: CASPSGQGANNEQFF. CDR3 nucleotide sequence: TGTGCCAGCCCAAGCGGACAGGGGGCGAACAATGAGCAGTTCTTC.

The rearrangement uses TRBV4-1 and TRBJ2-3, with 8 bases matching TRBD2. Germline values: CDR1 MGHRA, CDR2 YSYEKL. Trimming at V came to 7 bases and at J to 2 bases, leaving 11 bases not matched to a gene. This CDR3 is built from 16 residues. CDR3 protein: CASTPLAVAFTDTQYF. The CDR3 region has the DNA TGCGCCAGCACCCCACTAGCGGTAGCTTTCACAGATACGCAGTATTTT.

The chain couples TRBV7-9 to TRBJ2-2; perhaps TRBD1 as D (5 bases). The CDR3 covers 15 residues. V lost 6 bases to trimming and J lost 6 bases, with 17 bases between them. CDR1 is SEHNR and CDR2 is FQNEAQ in the germline V gene (reference sequence). The CDR3 sequence: CASRPGLGDAGELFF. For the CDR3, the DNA is TGTGCCAGCAGACCAGGCCTAGGGGATGCCGGGGAGCTGTTTTTT.

Concerning this clone: A far larger clone is a single base away, which makes a read error likely. The CDR3 DNA follows: TGTGCCAGCAGCCCGGACAGGGGGAACACTGAAGCTTTCTTT. It codes for CASSPDRGNTEAFF. The chain couples TRBV7-9 to TRBJ1-1, with 9 bases lining up with TRBD1. V was pared by 5 bases and J by 1 base, with 2 bases of the junction left unmatched. Germline CDR1 reads SEHNR; CDR2 reads FQNEAQ (reference sequence). This CDR3 comprises 14 residues.

The chain joins TRBV3-1 (or the pseudogene TRBV3-2) to TRBJ1-1; no firm D call. The V end lost 1 base, the J end lost 4 bases, and 10 bases lay between the germline ends. Germline-derived CDR1 and CDR2 are LGHDT and YNNKEL (reference sequence). The CDR3 spans 14 residues. The CDR3: CASSQVAGSTEAFF. As DNA, the CDR3 is TGTGCCAGCAGCCAAGTCGCCGGGAGCACTGAAGCTTTCTTT.

V gene TRBV13 combines with J gene TRBJ1-1; no reliable D call. From germline, CDR1 is PRHDT and CDR2 FYEKMQ (reference sequence). The length of the CDR3 is 11 residues. The V gene lost 1 base and the J gene lost 11 bases, with 8 bases spanning the gap. The CDR3 DNA is TGTGCCAGCAGCTTAGTGAGTGAGGCTTTCTTT. Amino acids: CASSLVSEAFF.

The chain uses TRBV19 and TRBJ2-2, with D perhaps TRBD1 (5 bases). V gave up 7 bases and J gave up 2 bases, with 17 bases separating them. Per germline, CDR1 LNHDA and CDR2 SQIVND (reference sequence). The CDR3 spans 16 residues. The CDR3 is CASTLGQAVNTGELFF. The CDR3 region has the DNA TGTGCCAGTACCCTGGGGCAGGCAGTCAACACCGGGGAGCTGTTTTTT.

This chain joins TRBV6-6 and TRBJ2-7; D is perhaps TRBD1 (6 bases). V was pared by 2 bases and J by 4 bases, with 12 bases between. The CDR3 covers 14 residues. CDR1 MNHNY and CDR2 SVGAGI come from the germline V gene (reference sequence). The chain's CDR3 is CASSYGGRGYEQYV. As DNA, the CDR3 is TGTGCCAGCAGTTACGGGGGCAGAGGGTACGAGCAGTACGTC.

V usage is TRBV28 and J usage is TRBJ2-1; 10 positions match TRBD2. Germline CDR1 is MDHEN and CDR2 is SYDVKM. This CDR3 region has 15 residues. Germline trimming cut 6 bases from V and 6 bases from J; bases unmatched to any gene: 8. CDR3 in DNA: TGTGCCAGCAGAAGTAGCGGGAGGCCACCCAATGAGCAGTTCTTC. Amino acids: CASRSSGRPPNEQFF.

This rearrangement joins TRBV10-3 to TRBJ1-2; D ambiguous. The CDR3 sequence is 14 residues long. The germline gives CDR1 ENHRY, CDR2 SYGVKD. V shed 2 bases and J shed 3 bases, with 10 bases lying between them. The CDR3 loop is CAISEGMRDYGYTF. CDR3 nucleotides: TGTGCCATCAGTGAGGGTATGAGGGACTATGGCTACACCTTC.

This clone was counted a single time. The rearrangement links TRBV21-1 to TRBJ2-2; TRBD1, the D gene given by the table, was not confirmed from the DNA. TRBV21-1 is an annotated pseudogene. The CDR3 has 15 residues. The CDR3 here is CASSKVPGDTGELFF. The CDR3 coding sequence is TGTGCCAGCAGCAAAGTTCCAGGGGACACCGGGGAGCTGTTTTTT.

J is TRBJ1-2 and V is TRBV28; D ambiguous. V lost 3 bases to trimming and J lost 4 bases, with 12 bases between them. The germline V gene encodes CDR1 MDHEN and CDR2 SYDVKM. CDR3 size: 14 residues. The chain's CDR3 is CASSFRSSAYGYTF. CDR3 DNA: TGTGCCAGCAGTTTCAGATCCAGTGCCTATGGCTACACCTTC.

The rearrangement links TRBV19 to TRBJ1-2; 7 nucleotides match TRBD1. The CDR3 contains 13 residues. Germline V gene lookup returns CDR1 LNHDA and CDR2 SQIVND (reference sequence). Trimming cost V 6 bases and J 5 bases; bases outside gene matches: 6. The CDR3 region is CASSSDRRYGYTF. Here the CDR3 DNA reads TGTGCCAGTAGCTCGGACAGGCGTTATGGCTACACCTTC.